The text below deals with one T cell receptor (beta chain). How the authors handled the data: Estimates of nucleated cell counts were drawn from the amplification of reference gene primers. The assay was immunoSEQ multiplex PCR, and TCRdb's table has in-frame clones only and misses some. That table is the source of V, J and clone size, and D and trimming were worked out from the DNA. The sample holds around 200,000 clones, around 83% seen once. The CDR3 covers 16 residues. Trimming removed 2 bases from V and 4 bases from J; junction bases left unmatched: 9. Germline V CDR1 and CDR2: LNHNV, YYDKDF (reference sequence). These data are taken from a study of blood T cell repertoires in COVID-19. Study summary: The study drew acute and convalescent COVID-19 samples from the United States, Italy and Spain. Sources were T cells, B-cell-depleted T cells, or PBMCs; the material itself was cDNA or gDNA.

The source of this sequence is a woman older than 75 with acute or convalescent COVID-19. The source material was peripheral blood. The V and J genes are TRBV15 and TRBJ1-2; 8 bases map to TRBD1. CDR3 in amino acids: CATSRKTGAVSYGYTF. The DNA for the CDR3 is TGTGCCACCAGCAGAAAGACAGGGGCCGTTAGCTATGGCTACACCTTC.